This T cell receptor beta chain was sequenced in a study of human T cells and chemical hapten exposure. The trim removed 5 bases at V and 6 bases at J, leaving 6 bases unmatched. The CDR3 contains 16 residues. Germline CDR1 and CDR2: KGHSH and LQKENI. The time point: pre-sensitization, week 0. Treatment given: therapeutic diphenylcyclopropenone sensitization with weekly scalp DPC. TCRdb recomputed calls from the RACE reads with MiXCR, one row per CDR3 protein. The sample has under 200,000 distinct CDR3 sequences, 25% to 30% seen once; the top ten hold 2.9%. The sequences come from whole blood, collected in connection with sensitization to the hapten diphenylcyclopropenone (DPC). The chain employs TRBV18 and TRBJ1-6; 11 bases match TRBD1. This clonotype originated in a woman aged 25 to 45 with alopecia areata. Some clones in this sample may be carry-over from other donors' samples. The CDR3 loop reads CASSDGTGGFNSPLHF. CDR3 DNA sequence: TGTGCCAGCTCAGACGGGACAGGGGGTTTTAATTCACCCCTCCACTTT.